The 4 T cell receptor beta chains listed next were all sequenced from one sample in a study of memory CD4+ T cells and cytomegalovirus serostatus. Assay: immunoSEQ multiplex PCR; the TCRdb copy retains only in-frame clones and omits some. The repertoire holds about 56,000 clones, with around three quarters as singletons. The sort gate was single viable CD3+CD4+CD8-CD45RO+ cells for memory CD4+ T cells. The source material was memory CD4+ T cells from blood. Receptors originate from an adult in good health and CMV-seropositive.

There are a few counts of this clone. The chain joins TRBV30 to TRBJ1-1, with D possibly being TRBD1 (5 bases). Trimming took off 3 bases at V and 1 base at J, with 12 bases between the two ends. Germline values: CDR1 GTSNPN, CDR2 SVGIG (reference sequence). The CDR3 length is 14 residues. The CDR3 DNA reads TGTGCCTGGAGCCGGACACTCGGGAACACTGAAGCTTTCTTT. Translated: CAWSRTLGNTEAFF.

The genes are TRBV7-8 and TRBJ2-1; D is unresolved. V was pared by 3 bases and J by 10 bases, with 16 bases between. This CDR3 contains 14 residues. Per the germline V gene, CDR1 is SGHVS and CDR2 is FQNEAQ. CDR3 protein: CASSLRPQIGEQFF. CDR3 sequence (DNA): TGTGCCAGCAGCTTGCGGCCTCAAATCGGCGAGCAGTTCTTC. Looking up the rest from reference TRBV7-8 and TRBJ2-1 gives the full variable domain: GAGVSQSPRYKVAKRGQDVALRCDPISGHVSLFWYQQALGQGPEFLTYFQNEAQLDKSGLPSDRFFAERPEGSVSTLKIQRTQQEDSAVYLCASSLRPQIGEQFFGPGTRLTVL.

J is TRBJ1-5 and V is TRBV6-5; the D gene is possibly TRBD1 (5 bases). The CDR3 has 13 residues. Germline V gives CDR1 MNHEY, CDR2 SVGAGI. V shed 6 bases and J shed 0 bases, with 6 bases lying between them. The CDR3 sequence is CASRGDSNQPQHF. The DNA of the CDR3 is TGTGCCAGCAGAGGGGATAGCAATCAGCCCCAGCATTTT.

The genes are TRBV4-3 and TRBJ2-1, with TRBD2 matching 8 bases. The V segment lost 4 bases and the J segment 5 bases; nucleotides outside the gene matches: 10. There are 16 residues in the CDR3. The germline V gene encodes CDR1 LGHNA and CDR2 YSLEER. The CDR3 is CASSPAGVFGNNEQFF. Here the CDR3 DNA reads TGCGCCAGCAGCCCAGCGGGAGTTTTCGGCAACAATGAGCAGTTCTTC.